Included here is one T cell receptor (beta chain) sequence, with context. The data were taken from a study of graft-versus-host responses after intestinal transplantation. For the study at large: Every one of the recipients received anti-thymocyte globulin induction and afterwards took tacrolimus and steroids for roughly three years.

Germline V lookup: CDR1 SEHNR, CDR2 FQNEAQ (reference sequence). J was trimmed by 5 bases and V by 3 bases; bases with no gene match: 12. The CDR3 consists of 19 residues. The method was immunoSEQ multiplex PCR; TCRdb's version includes in-frame clones alone and lacks a portion of them. The sample lists approximately 10,000 clones; just over 30% were seen once. General observations from the study: Peak circulating GvH clone levels tracked with early post-transplant HvG declines.

The sequence was collected from a human patient who was an organ donor for intestinal transplantation. The sample was alloreactive CD4+ T cells from a mixed lymphocyte reaction culture, taken before transplantation. Subset of the sample: CFSE-low proliferating T cells sorted from roughly 6-day pre-transplant mixed lymphocyte reaction (GvH or HvG direction). This chain connects TRBV7-9 to TRBJ2-1, with 14 positions matching TRBD2. CDR3 sequence: CASSFFGLAGGPRDNEQFF. In nucleotides, the CDR3 is TGTGCCAGCAGCTTCTTCGGACTAGCGGGGGGCCCGCGGGACAATGAGCAGTTCTTC.